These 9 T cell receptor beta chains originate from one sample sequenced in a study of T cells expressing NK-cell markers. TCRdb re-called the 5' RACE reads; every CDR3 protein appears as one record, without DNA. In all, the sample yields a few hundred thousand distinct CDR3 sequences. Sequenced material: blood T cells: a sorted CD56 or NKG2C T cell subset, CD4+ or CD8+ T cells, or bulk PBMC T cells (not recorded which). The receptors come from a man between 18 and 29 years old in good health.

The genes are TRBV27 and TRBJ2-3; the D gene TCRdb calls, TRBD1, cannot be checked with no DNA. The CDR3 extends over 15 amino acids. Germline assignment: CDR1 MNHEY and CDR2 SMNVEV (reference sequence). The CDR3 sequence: CASSPRWGATDTQYF.

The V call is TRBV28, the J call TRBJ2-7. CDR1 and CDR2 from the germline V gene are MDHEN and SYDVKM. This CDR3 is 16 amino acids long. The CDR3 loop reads CASSFHLSGSSYEQYF.

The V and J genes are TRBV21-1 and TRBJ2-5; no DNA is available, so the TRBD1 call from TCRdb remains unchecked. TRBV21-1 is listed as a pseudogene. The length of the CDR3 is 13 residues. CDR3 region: CASSIGGAETQYF.

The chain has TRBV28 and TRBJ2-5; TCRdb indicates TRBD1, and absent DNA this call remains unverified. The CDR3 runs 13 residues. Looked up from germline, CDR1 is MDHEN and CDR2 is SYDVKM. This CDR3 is CASTLQGGETQYF.

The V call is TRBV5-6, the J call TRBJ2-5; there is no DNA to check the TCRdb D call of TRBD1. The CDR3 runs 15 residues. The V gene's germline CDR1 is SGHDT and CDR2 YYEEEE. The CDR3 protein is CASSLGGPRQETQYF.

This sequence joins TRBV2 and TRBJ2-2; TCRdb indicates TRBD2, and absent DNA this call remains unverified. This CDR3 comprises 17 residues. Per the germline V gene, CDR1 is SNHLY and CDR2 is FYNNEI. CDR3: CASSERAGWGDTGELFF.

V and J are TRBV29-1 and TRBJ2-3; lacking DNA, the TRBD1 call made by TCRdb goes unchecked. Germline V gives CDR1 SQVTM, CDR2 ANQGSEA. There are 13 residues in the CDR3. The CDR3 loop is CSVQQGGTDTQYF.

This CDR3 is CASSFQGLVPTGELFF. The chain couples TRBV12-3 or TRBV12-4 to TRBJ2-2; TCRdb names TRBD2, which stays unverified in the absence of DNA. The CDR3 runs to 16 residues.

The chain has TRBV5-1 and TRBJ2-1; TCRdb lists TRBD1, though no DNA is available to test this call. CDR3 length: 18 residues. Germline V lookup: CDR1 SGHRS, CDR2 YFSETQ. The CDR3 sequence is CASSQSGGAGNSYNEQFF.